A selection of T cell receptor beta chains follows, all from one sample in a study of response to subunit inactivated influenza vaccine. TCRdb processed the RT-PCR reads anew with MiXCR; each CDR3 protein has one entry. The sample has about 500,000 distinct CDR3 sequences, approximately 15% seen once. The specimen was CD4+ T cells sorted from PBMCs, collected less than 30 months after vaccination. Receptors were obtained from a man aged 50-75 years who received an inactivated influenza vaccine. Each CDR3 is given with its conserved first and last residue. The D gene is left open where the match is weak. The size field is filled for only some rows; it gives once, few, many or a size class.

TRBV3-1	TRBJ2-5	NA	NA	CASSQAEETQYF	TGTGCCAGCAGCCAAGCGGAGGAGACCCAGTACTTC
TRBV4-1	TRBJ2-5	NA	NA	CASSQDLASPETQYF	TGCGCCAGCAGCCAAGATTTAGCAAGCCCAGAGACCCAGTACTTC
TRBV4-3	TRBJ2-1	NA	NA	CASSKDGINEQFF	TGCGCCAGCAGCAAAGACGGTATTAATGAGCAGTTCTTC
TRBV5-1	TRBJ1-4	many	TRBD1	CASSLEQGAANEKLFF	TGCGCCAGCAGCTTGGAACAGGGGGCTGCTAATGAAAAACTGTTTTTT
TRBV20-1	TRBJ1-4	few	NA	CSASSQLSANEKLFF	TGCAGTGCTAGCAGCCAGCTGTCGGCTAATGAAAAACTGTTTTTT
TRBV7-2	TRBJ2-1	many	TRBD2	CASTFAGGPRNF	TGTGCCAGCACATTCGCGGGAGGGCCGCGAAACTTC
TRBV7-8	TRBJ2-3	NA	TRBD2	CASSVTLAGRTDTQYF	TGTGCCAGCAGCGTCACACTAGCGGGGCGCACAGATACGCAGTATTTT
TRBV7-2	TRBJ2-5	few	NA	CASSLEQKTQYF	TGTGCCAGCAGCTTAGAACAGAAGACCCAGTACTTC
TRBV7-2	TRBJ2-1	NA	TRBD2	CAGEGSGATYNEQFF	TGTGCCGGGGAGGGGAGCGGGGCCACCTACAATGAGCAGTTCTTC
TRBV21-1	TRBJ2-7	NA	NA	CASNFKKDYRSYEQYF	TGTGCCAGCAACTTTAAAAAGGACTACAGGTCCTACGAGCAGTACTTC
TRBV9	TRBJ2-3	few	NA	CASSVAVGLGTDTQYF	TGTGCCAGCAGCGTAGCTGTAGGTCTCGGCACAGATACGCAGTATTTT
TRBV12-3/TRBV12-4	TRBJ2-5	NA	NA	CASSSSVQETQYF	TGTGCCAGCAGTTCAAGCGTCCAAGAGACCCAGTACTTC
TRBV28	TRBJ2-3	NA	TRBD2	CGTSGSADTQYF	TGTGGGACTAGCGGGAGCGCAGATACGCAGTATTTT
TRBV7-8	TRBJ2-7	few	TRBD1	CASSLAGFGTGVSYEQYF	TGTGCCAGCAGCTTAGCCGGATTTGGGACAGGGGTCTCCTACGAGCAGTACTTC
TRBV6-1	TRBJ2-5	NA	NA	CASNSVGRTSQETQYF	TGTGCCAGCAATAGCGTGGGGCGTACCTCCCAAGAGACCCAGTACTTC
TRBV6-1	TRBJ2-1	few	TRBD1	CASSDRDRAYGEQFF	TGTGCCAGCAGTGACCGGGACAGGGCCTACGGTGAGCAGTTCTTC
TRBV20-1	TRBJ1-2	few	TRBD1	CSATNRGARGYTF	TGCAGTGCAACTAACAGGGGGGCACGGGGCTACACCTTC
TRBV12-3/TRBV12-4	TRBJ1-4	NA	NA	CASSLSTGKLFF	TGTGCCAGCAGTTTATCCACCGGAAAACTGTTTTTT
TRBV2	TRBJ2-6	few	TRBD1	CASSSDRGIVLTF	TGTGCCAGCAGTTCGGACAGGGGTATAGTCCTGACTTTC
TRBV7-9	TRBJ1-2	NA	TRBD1	CASSYEGQLGYTF	TGTGCCAGCAGCTATGAGGGACAGCTGGGCTACACCTTC
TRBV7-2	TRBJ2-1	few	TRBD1	CASSPGTGNTYNEQFF	TGTGCCAGCAGCCCCGGGACAGGGAATACCTACAATGAGCAGTTCTTC
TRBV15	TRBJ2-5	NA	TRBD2	CATSTGTSSAQYF	TGTGCCACCAGCACGGGGACTAGCAGCGCCCAGTACTTC
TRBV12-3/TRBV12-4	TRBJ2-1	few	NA	CASSFGRYNEQFF	TGTGCCAGCAGTTTTGGGAGGTACAATGAGCAGTTCTTC
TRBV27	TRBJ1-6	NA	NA	CASSLTWGRWDSPLHF	TGTGCCAGCAGCCTTACCTGGGGGCGATGGGATTCACCCCTCCACTTT
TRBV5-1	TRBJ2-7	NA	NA	CASSLSVLRDDLSYEQYF	TGCGCCAGCAGCTTAAGTGTACTCCGGGACGACCTCTCCTACGAGCAGTACTTC
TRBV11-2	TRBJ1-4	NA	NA	CASSLDRRGGKLFF	TGTGCCAGCAGCTTAGATCGTAGGGGCGGGAAACTGTTTTTT
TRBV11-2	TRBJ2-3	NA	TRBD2	CASDPTSGRTDTQYF	TGTGCCAGCGACCCGACTAGCGGGCGCACAGATACGCAGTATTTT
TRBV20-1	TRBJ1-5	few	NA	CSAKQVDYSNQPQHF	TGCAGTGCTAAACAGGTGGACTATAGCAATCAGCCCCAGCATTTT
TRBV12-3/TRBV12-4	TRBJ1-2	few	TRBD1	CASSRGQGLGYTF	TGTGCCAGCAGTCGGGGACAGGGGCTTGGCTACACCTTC
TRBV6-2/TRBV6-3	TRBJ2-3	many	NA	CASSGQLSDTQYF	TGTGCCAGCAGCGGACAGCTATCAGATACGCAGTATTTT
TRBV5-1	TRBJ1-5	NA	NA	CASSAGPGVNQPQHF	TGCGCCAGCAGCGCCGGGCCCGGGGTGAATCAGCCCCAGCATTTT
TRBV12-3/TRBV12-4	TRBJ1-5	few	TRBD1	CASSWGTDDQPQHF	TGTGCCAGCAGTTGGGGGACAGATGACCAGCCCCAGCATTTT
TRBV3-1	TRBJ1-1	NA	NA	CASSQGPLNTEAFF	TGTGCCAGCAGCCAAGGCCCATTGAACACTGAAGCTTTCTTT
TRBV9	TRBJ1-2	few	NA	CASSVGTDYNYGYTF	TGTGCCAGCAGCGTAGGGACAGACTATAACTATGGCTACACCTTC
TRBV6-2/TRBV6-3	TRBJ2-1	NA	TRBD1	CASTRGQSSYNEQFF	TGTGCCAGCACTCGGGGACAGTCCTCCTACAATGAGCAGTTCTTC
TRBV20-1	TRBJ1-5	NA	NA	CSAMTSNQPQHF	TGCAGTGCCATGACAAGCAATCAGCCCCAGCATTTT
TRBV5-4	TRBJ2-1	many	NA	CASSFYSVGEQFF	TGTGCCAGCAGCTTTTATTCAGTTGGTGAGCAGTTCTTC
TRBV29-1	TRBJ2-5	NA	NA	CSVEDDYRDETQYF	TGCAGCGTTGAAGATGATTACAGGGATGAGACCCAGTACTTC
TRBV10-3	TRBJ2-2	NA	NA	CAAARDNTGELFF	TGTGCCGCCGCCAGGGATAACACCGGGGAGCTGTTTTTT
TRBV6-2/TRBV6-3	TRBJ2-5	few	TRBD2	CASSYSSLAGEVETQYF	TGTGCCAGCAGTTACTCTTCCCTAGCGGGGGAGGTAGAGACCCAGTACTTC
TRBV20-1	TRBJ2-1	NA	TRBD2	CSAPGLGYNEQFF	TGCAGTGCTCCGGGACTAGGCTACAATGAGCAGTTCTTC
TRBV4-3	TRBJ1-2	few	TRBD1	CASSQGRQGRYGYTF	TGCGCCAGCAGCCAAGGGAGACAGGGCAGGTATGGCTACACCTTC
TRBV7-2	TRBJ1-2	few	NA	CASSLHTGANYGYTF	TGTGCCAGCAGTCTTCACACAGGAGCTAACTATGGCTACACCTTC
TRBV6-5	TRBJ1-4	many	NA	CASSYSGRVENEKLFF	TGTGCCAGCAGTTACTCAGGCAGGGTCGAAAATGAAAAACTGTTTTTT
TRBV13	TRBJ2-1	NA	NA	CASTGRGISYNEQFF	TGTGCCAGCACCGGACGGGGGATCTCCTACAATGAGCAGTTCTTC
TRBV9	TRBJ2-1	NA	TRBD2	CASSVETSVEQFF	TGTGCCAGCAGCGTAGAGACTAGCGTTGAGCAGTTCTTC
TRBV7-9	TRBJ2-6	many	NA	CASSRDSFSGANVLTF	TGTGCCAGCAGCCGGGACTCTTTCTCTGGGGCCAACGTCCTGACTTTC
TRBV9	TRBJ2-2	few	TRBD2	CASSVVSGSTGELFF	TGTGCCAGCAGCGTAGTAAGCGGGAGCACCGGGGAGCTGTTTTTT
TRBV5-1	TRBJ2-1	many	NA	CASSLWNGRAGSDEQFF	TGCGCCAGCAGCTTGTGGAATGGGAGAGCCGGGTCTGATGAGCAGTTCTTC
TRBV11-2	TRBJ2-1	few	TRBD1	CASSLDTGQNNEQFF	TGTGCCAGCAGCTTAGACACGGGACAGAACAATGAGCAGTTCTTC
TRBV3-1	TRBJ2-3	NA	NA	CASSLGGWTQYF	TGTGCCAGCAGTCTAGGGGGGTGGACGCAGTATTTT
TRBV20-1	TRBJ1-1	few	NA	CSATRPNYAEAFF	TGCAGTGCTACTAGACCAAACTACGCTGAAGCTTTCTTT
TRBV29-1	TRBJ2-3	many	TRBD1	CSVAGGKTDTQYF	TGCAGCGTTGCAGGGGGCAAGACAGATACGCAGTATTTT
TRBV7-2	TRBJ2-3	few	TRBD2	CASSGRLAGAADTQYF	TGTGCCAGCAGCGGTCGACTAGCGGGAGCCGCAGATACGCAGTATTTT
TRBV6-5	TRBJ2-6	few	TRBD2	CASSYLGLAGSGANVLTF	TGTGCCAGCAGTTATCTTGGACTAGCGGGGTCAGGGGCCAACGTCCTGACTTTC